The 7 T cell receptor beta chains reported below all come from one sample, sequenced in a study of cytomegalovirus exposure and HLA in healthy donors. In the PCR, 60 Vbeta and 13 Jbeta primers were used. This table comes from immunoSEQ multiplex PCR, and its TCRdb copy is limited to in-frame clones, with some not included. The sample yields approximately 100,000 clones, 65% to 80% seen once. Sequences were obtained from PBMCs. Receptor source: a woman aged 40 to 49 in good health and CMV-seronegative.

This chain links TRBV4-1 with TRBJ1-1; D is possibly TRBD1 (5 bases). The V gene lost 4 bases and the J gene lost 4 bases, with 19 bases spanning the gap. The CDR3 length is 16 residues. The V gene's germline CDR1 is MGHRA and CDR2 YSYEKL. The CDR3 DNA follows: TGCGCCAGCAGCCCACTGCCCGATAAGGGGTTCACTGAAGCTTTCTTT. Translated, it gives CASSPLPDKGFTEAFF.

DNA of the CDR3: TGCGCCAGCAGCCAACTCCGAAGGGAGGATTCACCCCTCCACTTT. Its translation: CASSQLRREDSPLHF. The gene calls are TRBV4-3 and TRBJ1-6; D is unclear. The CDR3 is 15 amino acids. The V gene's germline CDR1 is LGHNA and CDR2 YSLEER. The germline V and J ends were trimmed by 2 bases and 8 bases, with 13 bases remaining between them.

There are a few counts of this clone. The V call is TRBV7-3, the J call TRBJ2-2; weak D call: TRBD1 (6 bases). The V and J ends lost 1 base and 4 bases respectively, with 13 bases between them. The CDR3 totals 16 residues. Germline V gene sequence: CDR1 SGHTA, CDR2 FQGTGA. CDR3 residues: CASSLRGQQGTGELFF. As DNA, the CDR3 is TGTGCCAGCAGCTTAAGGGGACAACAGGGCACCGGGGAGCTGTTTTTT.

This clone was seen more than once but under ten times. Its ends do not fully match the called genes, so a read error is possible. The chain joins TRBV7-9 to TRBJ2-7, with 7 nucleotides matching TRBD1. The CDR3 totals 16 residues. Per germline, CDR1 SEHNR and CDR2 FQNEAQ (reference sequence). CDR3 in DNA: TGTTCCAGCAGCTTAGGGACCGGGACAGCCTCCTACGAGCAGTACTTC. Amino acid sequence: CSSSLGTGTASYEQYF.

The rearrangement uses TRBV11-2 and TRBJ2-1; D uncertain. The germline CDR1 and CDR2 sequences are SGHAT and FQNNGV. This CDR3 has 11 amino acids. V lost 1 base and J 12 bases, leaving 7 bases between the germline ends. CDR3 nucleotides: TGTGCCAGCAGCTTAGGTGGAGCGCAGTTCTTC. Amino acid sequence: CASSLGGAQFF.

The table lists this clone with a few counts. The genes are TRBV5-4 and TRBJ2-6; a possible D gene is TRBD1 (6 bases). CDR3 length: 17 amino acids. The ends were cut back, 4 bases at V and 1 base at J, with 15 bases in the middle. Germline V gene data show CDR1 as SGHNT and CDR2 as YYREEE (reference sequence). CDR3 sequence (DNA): TGTGCCAGCAGCGCGGAGGACAGTTCTTCTGGGGCCAACGTCCTGACTTTC. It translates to CASSAEDSSSGANVLTF.

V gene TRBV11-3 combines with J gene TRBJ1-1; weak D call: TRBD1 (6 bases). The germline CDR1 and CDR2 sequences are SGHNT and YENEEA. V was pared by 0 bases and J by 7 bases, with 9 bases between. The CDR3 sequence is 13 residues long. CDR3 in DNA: TGTGCCAGCAGCTTAGAACAGGGCGGTGAAGCTTTCTTT. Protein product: CASSLEQGGEAFF. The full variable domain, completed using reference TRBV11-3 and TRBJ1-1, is EAGVVQSPRYKIIEKKQPVAFWCNPISGHNTLYWYLQNLGQGPELLIRYENEEAVDDSQLPKDRFSAERLKGVDSTLKIQPAELGDSAVYLCASSLEQGGEAFFGQGTRLTVV.